These 9 T cell receptor beta chains originate from one sample sequenced in a study of T cells in localized non-small cell lung cancer. Some clones are missing from TCRdb's copy, which holds only in-frame ones; the method was immunoSEQ multiplex PCR. The repertoire includes about 52,000 clones, 80% of them detected once, and roughly 4% sits in the top ten. The sample consisted of PBMCs, taken before any cancer treatment. These receptors came from a woman aged 40-69 years with stage II lung adenocarcinoma.

The chain combines TRBV5-3 with TRBJ2-3; 9 nucleotides line up with TRBD2. TRBV5-3 has ORF status, its function being uncertain. J lost 2 bases, V lost 3 bases, and 10 bases had no gene match. The CDR3 contains 17 residues. CDR3 loop: CARSSGIAGEYTDTQYF. The DNA for the CDR3 is TGTGCCAGAAGCTCAGGTATAGCGGGGGAATACACAGATACGCAGTATTTT.

This clone showed up just a few times. The V gene is TRBV29-1, the J gene TRBJ1-1; D possibly corresponds to TRBD1 (5 bases). CDR3 length equals 13 residues. In germline, CDR1 is SQVTM, CDR2 ANQGSEA. Trimming took 7 bases from V and 1 from J, leaving 13 bases between them. Here the CDR3 reads CSGQWGTNTEAFF. CDR3 sequence (DNA): TGCAGCGGGCAATGGGGGACGAACACTGAAGCTTTCTTT.

This clone was counted between two and nine times. The chain links TRBV25-1 to TRBJ2-7; no definite D call. There are 11 residues in the CDR3. Trimming stripped 10 bases from V and 3 bases from J, with 10 bases between. CDR1 and CDR2 (germline): MGHDK, SYGVNS. The CDR3 reads CATQRNYEQYF. The CDR3 DNA sequence: TGTGCCACTCAAAGGAACTACGAGCAGTACTTC.

CDR3 loop: CASGAGFQETQYF. CDR3 in DNA: TGTGCCAGCGGAGCAGGGTTCCAAGAGACCCAGTACTTC. The chain recombines TRBV2 with TRBJ2-5; TRBD1 might be the D (5 bases). Deletions cut 8 bases from V and 1 base from J, with 11 bases between. CDR3 length equals 13 residues. CDR1 is SNHLY and CDR2 is FYNNEI in the germline V gene.

Only one count was recorded for this clone. This CDR3 is CSALTGVGYTF. The CDR3 DNA sequence: TGCAGTGCTCTTACAGGGGTTGGCTACACCTTC. The V call is TRBV20-1, the J call TRBJ1-2, with TRBD1 matching 7 bases. The V gene's germline CDR1 is DFQATT and CDR2 SNEGSKA (reference sequence). The junction had 4 bases not matched to a gene; V was cut back by 5 bases and J by 7 bases. The CDR3 consists of 11 residues.

This chain joins TRBV5-1 and TRBJ2-3; no firm D call. The CDR3 is 13 amino acids. The ends were cut back, 3 bases at V and 2 bases at J, with 7 bases in the middle. CDR1 is SGHRS, CDR2 YFSETQ, per germline. The CDR3 region has the DNA TGCGCCAGCAGCTCCATGACCACAGATACGCAGTATTTT. Amino acids: CASSSMTTDTQYF.

The chain combines TRBV29-1 with TRBJ1-2; possibly TRBD1 for D (5 bases). This CDR3 has 12 residues. V gave up 2 bases and J gave up 2 bases, with 6 bases separating them. CDR1 is SQVTM and CDR2 is ANQGSEA in the germline V gene. CDR3 nucleotide sequence: TGCAGCGTTGAACAGGGCAACTATGGCTACACCTTC. Translating gives CSVEQGNYGYTF.

The chain recombines TRBV6-5 with TRBJ2-5; TRBD1 matches 7 bases. The CDR3 is made up of 14 amino acids. Germline assignment: CDR1 MNHEY and CDR2 SVGAGI. The ends lost 6 bases at V and 4 bases at J; junction bases unmatched: 8. The CDR3 protein is CASSPKGAGETQYF. CDR3 in DNA: TGTGCCAGCAGCCCCAAGGGGGCAGGAGAGACCCAGTACTTC.

This chain connects TRBV19 to TRBJ2-5; a weak D match, TRBD2 (5 bases). V lost 3 bases and J 5 bases, leaving 10 bases between the germline ends. Germline V gene lookup returns CDR1 LNHDA and CDR2 SQIVND (reference sequence). This CDR3 has 13 amino acids. The CDR3 spells CASSMSTGETQYF. The CDR3 DNA is TGTGCCAGTAGTATGAGTACGGGGGAGACCCAGTACTTC.